These 29 T cell receptor beta chains were sequenced from one sample in a study of blood T cell repertoires in COVID-19. The method was immunoSEQ multiplex PCR; TCRdb's version includes in-frame clones alone and lacks a portion of them. Counted here are around 170,000 clones, about four fifths occurring once; the ten biggest clones make up 10% to 15%. Sequenced sample: peripheral blood. The receptors come from a man between 70 and 80 years old who had recovered from COVID-19.

This clone has just one count. J is TRBJ2-1 and V is TRBV5-1; 14 bases line up with TRBD2. Germline values: CDR1 SGHRS, CDR2 YFSETQ. The CDR3 has 16 residues. With V trimmed by 0 bases and J by 7 bases, 3 bases remained unmatched. The CDR3 reads CASSLVRTSGRNEQFF. The CDR3 nucleotides are TGCGCCAGCAGCTTGGTCAGGACTAGCGGGAGGAATGAGCAGTTCTTC. Using reference TRBV5-1 and TRBJ2-1 for the parts outside the CDR3, the full variable domain is KAGVTQTPRYLIKTRGQQVTLSCSPISGHRSVSWYQQTPGQGLQFLFEYFSETQRNKGNFPGRFSGRQFSNSRSEMNVSTLELGDSALYLCASSLVRTSGRNEQFFGPGTRLTVL.

The chain has TRBV27 and TRBJ2-7; 8 bases line up with TRBD2. The germline V gene encodes CDR1 MNHEY and CDR2 SMNVEV (reference sequence). Trimming removed 5 bases from V and 5 bases from J; junction bases left unmatched: 11. The CDR3 has 15 amino acids. The CDR3, as DNA: TGTGCCAGCAGTAAGCTGACCGCCGGGGGGGACGAGCAGTACTTC. Translated: CASSKLTAGGDEQYF.

V gene TRBV27 combines with J gene TRBJ1-4; D gene ambiguous. Germline CDR1 reads MNHEY; CDR2 reads SMNVEV (reference sequence). This CDR3 contains 14 residues. Trimming took 6 bases from V and 0 from J, leaving 8 bases between them. The CDR3 is CASRQRPTNEKLFF. DNA of the CDR3: TGTGCCAGCAGACAGAGACCAACTAATGAAAAACTGTTTTTT.

This chain joins TRBV7-6 and TRBJ1-2; TRBD1 matches 11 bases. Losses at the gene ends were 0 bases for V and 7 bases for J; bases not matched to a gene: 7. Per the germline V gene, CDR1 is SGHVS and CDR2 is FNYEAQ. CDR3 length: 16 amino acids. The CDR3 loop reads CASSLADGTGGSGYTF. The CDR3, as DNA: TGTGCCAGCAGCTTAGCGGATGGGACAGGGGGAAGTGGCTACACCTTC.

The V call is TRBV5-1, the J call TRBJ2-3; 9 bases are shared with TRBD1. The germline gives CDR1 SGHRS, CDR2 YFSETQ. Losses at the gene ends were 6 bases for V and 7 bases for J; bases not matched to a gene: 12. This CDR3 is built from 15 residues. In nucleotides, the CDR3 is TGCGCCAGCAACTCGGGACAGGGAATGGTAAATACGCAGTATTTT. It codes for CASNSGQGMVNTQYF.

This clone was recorded only once. V and J are TRBV9 and TRBJ2-3; D may be TRBD2 (5 bases). Germline V gene lookup returns CDR1 SGDLS and CDR2 YYNGEE. This CDR3 is built from 14 residues. V gave up 4 bases and J gave up 2 bases, with 11 bases separating them. CDR3: CASSKRADTDTQYF. The CDR3 bases are TGTGCCAGCAGCAAGAGAGCGGACACAGATACGCAGTATTTT.

The J gene is TRBJ1-5, the V gene TRBV2, with 9 bases lining up with TRBD1. In germline, CDR1 is SNHLY, CDR2 FYNNEI. The CDR3 is made up of 14 amino acids. V was pared by 6 bases and J by 6 bases, with 6 bases of the junction left unmatched. CDR3 sequence reads: CASSDRGISQPQHF. DNA of the CDR3: TGTGCCAGCAGCGACAGGGGGATAAGTCAGCCCCAGCATTTT.

The V call is TRBV30, the J call TRBJ2-5; D uncertain. This CDR3 is 13 amino acids long. V shed 0 bases and J shed 4 bases, with 9 bases lying between them. Germline V gene data show CDR1 as GTSNPN and CDR2 as SVGIG (reference sequence). CDR3 sequence: CAWSVSSGETQYF. CDR3 DNA: TGTGCCTGGAGTGTATCCTCGGGAGAGACCCAGTACTTC.

This clone was counted many times. The CDR3 region has the DNA TGTGCCAGCAGTACCGGGACAGAGGAAGAAAAACTGTTTTTT. The encoded protein is CASSTGTEEEKLFF. This rearrangement joins TRBV6-2 or TRBV6-3 to TRBJ1-4; 7 bases map to TRBD1. V shed 5 bases and J 8 bases; nucleotides not matched to a gene: 8. The CDR3 is 14 residues long. Germline loops: CDR1 MNHEY, CDR2 SVGEGT.

This chain joins TRBV11-2 and TRBJ1-4, with D perhaps matching TRBD1 (6 bases). CDR1 is SGHAT and CDR2 is FQNNGV in the germline V gene. V lost 3 bases and J lost 8, with 13 bases in between. This CDR3 has 14 residues. The CDR3 reads CASSFGGAQEKLFF. For the CDR3, the DNA is TGTGCCAGCAGCTTTGGGGGGGCCCAGGAAAAACTGTTTTTT.

This chain links TRBV19 with TRBJ1-5; no clear D. Germline V gene lookup returns CDR1 LNHDA and CDR2 SQIVND (reference sequence). V lost 3 bases, J lost 3 bases, and 12 bases lay in between. The length of the CDR3 is 15 residues. In nucleotides, the CDR3 is TGTGCCAGTAGTATTTCTGGCCAGTCCAATCAGCCCCAGCATTTT. Its protein product is CASSISGQSNQPQHF.

This chain joins TRBV11-2 and TRBJ1-5; D not resolved. The germline CDR1 and CDR2 sequences are SGHAT and FQNNGV. The CDR3 extends over 14 amino acids. The V end lost 3 bases, the J end lost 4 bases, and 10 bases lay between the germline ends. CDR3 bases: TGTGCCAGCAGCTTGGGTCGAGGGAATCAGCCCCAGCATTTT. The encoded protein is CASSLGRGNQPQHF.

The CDR3: CASSNSNQLTYEQYF. The CDR3 DNA sequence: TGTGCCAGCAGTAATTCCAATCAACTGACCTACGAGCAGTACTTC. V usage is TRBV6-6 and J usage is TRBJ2-7; D is undetermined. V was pared by 5 bases and J by 2 bases, with 16 bases between. The germline gives CDR1 MNHNY, CDR2 SVGAGI (reference sequence). The length of the CDR3 is 15 residues.

V gene TRBV9 combines with J gene TRBJ2-7; D gene ambiguous. Germline CDR1 SGDLS, CDR2 YYNGEE. Trimming took off 0 bases at V and 0 bases at J, with 10 bases between the two ends. CDR3 length: 15 residues. The CDR3 nucleotides read TGTGCCAGCAGCGTAGAGGCGGATAGCTCCTACGAGCAGTACTTC. Translated: CASSVEADSSYEQYF. Supplemented by reference TRBV9 and TRBJ2-7, the full variable domain reads DSGVTQTPKHLITATGQRVTLRCSPRSGDLSVYWYQQSLDQGLQFLIQYYNGEERAKGNILERFSAQQFPDLHSELNLSSLELGDSALYFCASSVEADSSYEQYFGPGTRLTVT.

The J gene is TRBJ1-1, the V gene TRBV10-3; TRBD1 matches at 7 bases. Per germline, CDR1 ENHRY and CDR2 SYGVKD. The CDR3 spans 13 residues. J gave up 5 bases and V 11 bases, and 11 bases lay outside the gene matches. The CDR3 region has the DNA TGTGCCGCGGAAGGGGGCCGGGGAACTGAAGCTTTCTTT. It codes for CAAEGGRGTEAFF.

This sequence joins TRBV11-2 and TRBJ2-1, with TRBD2 matching over 9 bases. The germline V gene has CDR1 SGHAT and CDR2 FQNNGV. The CDR3 spans 15 residues. V lost 6 bases to trimming and J lost 3 bases; unmatched junction nucleotides: 6. CDR3 loop: CASRASGIFYNEQFF. For the CDR3, the DNA is TGTGCCAGCAGGGCTAGCGGGATCTTCTACAATGAGCAGTTCTTC.

The genes are TRBV27 and TRBJ1-2; 8 bases are shared with TRBD1. CDR3 length: 14 amino acids. Trimming at V came to 6 bases and at J to 2 bases, leaving 5 bases not matched to a gene. Germline V CDR1 and CDR2: MNHEY, SMNVEV (reference sequence). In nucleotides, the CDR3 is TGTGCCAGCAGGGGGACAGGTGGCAACTATGGCTACACCTTC. As protein: CASRGTGGNYGYTF.

This clone was seen only once. The sample carries other DNA sequences with the same CDR3. The chain has TRBV10-1 and TRBJ2-1; weak D call: TRBD1 (5 bases). CDR1 is WNHNN, CDR2 SYGVQD, per germline (reference sequence). The CDR3 totals 15 residues. Trimming stripped 8 bases from V and 0 bases from J, with 14 bases between. In DNA form, the CDR3 reads TGCGCCAGCTCAACAGGAGATTTCTCCTACAATGAGCAGTTCTTC. This codes for CASSTGDFSYNEQFF.

This chain uses TRBV5-1 with TRBJ1-1; TRBD1 matches at 8 bases. Looked up from germline, CDR1 is SGHRS and CDR2 is YFSETQ. The CDR3 sequence is 14 residues long. V lost 6 bases and J lost 1; bases outside the gene matches: 5. CDR3 residues: CASMAGTGNTEAFF. The CDR3 DNA reads TGCGCCAGCATGGCGGGGACAGGGAACACTGAAGCTTTCTTT.

The chain combines TRBV30 with TRBJ1-4; 9 bases fit TRBD1. Losses at the gene ends were 0 bases for V and 13 bases for J; bases not matched to a gene: 18. Germline loops: CDR1 GTSNPN, CDR2 SVGIG (reference sequence). The CDR3 extends over 17 amino acids. The CDR3 reads CAWSVSTRDRETPGLFF. CDR3 in DNA: TGTGCCTGGAGTGTATCAACTAGGGACAGGGAGACGCCGGGACTGTTTTTT.

This chain connects TRBV6-2 or TRBV6-3 to TRBJ1-4, with TRBD1 identical over 8 bases. Germline V gene sequence: CDR1 MNHEY, CDR2 SVGEGT. This CDR3 spans 16 amino acids. V dropped 2 bases and J dropped 3; count of bases not matched to a gene: 5. CDR3 loop: CASSYAQGAANEKLFF. In DNA, the CDR3 is TGTGCCAGCAGTTACGCGCAGGGGGCCGCTAATGAAAAACTGTTTTTT.

The chain has TRBV28 and TRBJ2-7, with a tentative D call TRBD2 (6 bases). The germline V gene has CDR1 MDHEN and CDR2 SYDVKM. Between the trimmed V and J ends, which lost 5 bases and 5 bases, there was a span of 31 bases. This CDR3 comprises 19 residues. CDR3 protein: CASSDTFFAGPLSLDEQYF. The CDR3 DNA is TGTGCCAGCAGTGACACTTTCTTCGCGGGACCTCTTTCACTAGACGAGCAGTACTTC.

The V gene is TRBV7-2, the J gene TRBJ2-7; 8 bases match TRBD1. From germline, CDR1 is SGHTA and CDR2 FQGNSA. V lost 5 bases, J lost 6 bases, and 9 bases stayed unmatched. This CDR3 region has 14 residues. This chain's CDR3 is CASSPGGGYPEQYF. The CDR3 nucleotides are TGTGCCAGCAGCCCAGGGGGCGGGTACCCCGAGCAGTACTTC.

The chain recombines TRBV7-6 with TRBJ2-5, with TRBD2 matching 11 bases. Germline CDR1 is SGHVS and CDR2 is FNYEAQ. The CDR3 runs to 17 residues. J was trimmed by 5 bases and V by 1 base; bases with no gene match: 9. This CDR3 is CASSLGVTSGRMETQYF. CDR3 in DNA: TGTGCCAGCAGCTTAGGCGTTACTAGCGGGAGAATGGAGACCCAGTACTTC. Full variable domain (remainder filled in from reference TRBV7-6 and TRBJ2-5): GAGVSQSPRYKVTKRGQDVALRCDPISGHVSLYWYRQALGQGPEFLTYFNYEAQQDKSGLPNDRFSAERPEGSISTLTIQRTEQRDSAMYRCASSLGVTSGRMETQYFGPGTRLLVL.

The chain recombines TRBV7-9 with TRBJ2-1, with 12 bases that match TRBD2. This CDR3 is built from 15 residues. The J segment lost 4 bases and the V segment lost 5 bases, leaving 3 bases of the junction unmatched. Germline V gene sequence: CDR1 SEHNR, CDR2 FQNEAQ (reference sequence). The CDR3 loop reads CASSRGLAGYNEQFF. In DNA form, the CDR3 reads TGTGCCAGCAGCCGCGGACTAGCGGGATACAATGAGCAGTTCTTC.

The chain has TRBV20-1 and TRBJ1-4; D is ambiguous. The CDR3 covers 11 residues. Germline CDR1 and CDR2: DFQATT and SNEGSKA (reference sequence). V lost 0 bases and J 12 bases, leaving 8 bases between the germline ends. DNA for the CDR3: TGCAGTGCTAGAGATCCCTATCAACTGTTTTTT. It is translated as CSARDPYQLFF.

This clone has just a few counts. V and J are TRBV5-8 and TRBJ2-1, with a tentative D call TRBD1 (5 bases). Trimming removed 4 bases from V and 1 base from J, with 12 bases in between. The CDR3 has 15 amino acids. Per germline, CDR1 SGHTS and CDR2 YDEGEE. The CDR3: CASSQGRGSYNEQFF. CDR3 bases: TGTGCCAGCAGCCAAGGTAGGGGATCCTACAATGAGCAGTTCTTC. The variable domain in full, completed from reference TRBV5-8 and TRBJ2-1, reads EAGVTQSPTHLIKTRGQQATLRCSPISGHTSVYWYQQALGLGLQFLLWYDEGEERNRGNFPPRFSGRQFPNYSSELNVNALELEDSALYLCASSQGRGSYNEQFFGPGTRLTVL.

The gene calls are TRBV7-3 and TRBJ2-2; 7 bases match TRBD1. The CDR3 extends over 14 amino acids. With 2 bases clipped from V and 3 bases from J, the junction kept 0 bases outside the gene matches. Germline CDR1 SGHTA, CDR2 FQGTGA. The CDR3: CASSLDRDTGELFF. In nucleotides, the CDR3 is TGTGCCAGCAGCTTAGACAGGGACACCGGGGAGCTGTTTTTT.

CDR3 sequence (DNA): TGCGCCAGCAGCTTGGCGCCGGCGGGAGGGGACAATGAGCAGTTCTTC. Protein sequence: CASSLAPAGGDNEQFF. The chain uses TRBV5-1 and TRBJ2-1; 9 bases match TRBD2. The germline V gene encodes CDR1 SGHRS and CDR2 YFSETQ. CDR3 length equals 16 residues. Trimming took 0 bases from V and 5 from J; bases not matched to a gene: 6.